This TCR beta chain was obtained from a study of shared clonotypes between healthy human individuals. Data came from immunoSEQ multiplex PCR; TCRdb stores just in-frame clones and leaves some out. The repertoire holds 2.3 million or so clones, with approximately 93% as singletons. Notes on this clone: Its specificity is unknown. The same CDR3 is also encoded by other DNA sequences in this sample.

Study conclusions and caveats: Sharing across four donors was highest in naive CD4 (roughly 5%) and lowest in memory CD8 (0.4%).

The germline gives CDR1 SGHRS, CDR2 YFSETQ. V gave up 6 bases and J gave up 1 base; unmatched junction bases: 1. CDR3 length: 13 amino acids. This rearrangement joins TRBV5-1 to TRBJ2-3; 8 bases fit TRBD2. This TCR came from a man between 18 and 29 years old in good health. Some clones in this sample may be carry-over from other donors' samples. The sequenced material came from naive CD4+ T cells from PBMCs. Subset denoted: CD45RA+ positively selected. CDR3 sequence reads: CASTREGTDTQYF. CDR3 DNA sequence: TGCGCCAGCACGCGGGAGGGCACAGATACGCAGTATTTT.